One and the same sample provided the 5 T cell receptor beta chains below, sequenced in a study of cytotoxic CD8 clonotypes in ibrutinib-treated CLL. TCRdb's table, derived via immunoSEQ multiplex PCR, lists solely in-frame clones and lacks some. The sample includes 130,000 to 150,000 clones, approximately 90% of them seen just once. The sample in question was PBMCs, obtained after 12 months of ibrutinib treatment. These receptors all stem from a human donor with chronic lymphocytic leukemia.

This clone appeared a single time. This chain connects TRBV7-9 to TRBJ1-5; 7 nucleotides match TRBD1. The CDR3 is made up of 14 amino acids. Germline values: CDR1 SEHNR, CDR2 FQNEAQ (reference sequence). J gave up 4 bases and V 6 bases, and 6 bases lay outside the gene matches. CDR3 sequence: CASSSGTANQPQHF. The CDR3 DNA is TGTGCCAGCAGTTCCGGGACAGCGAATCAGCCCCAGCATTTT. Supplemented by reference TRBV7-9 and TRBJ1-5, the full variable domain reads DTGVSQNPRHKITKRGQNVTFRCDPISEHNRLYWYRQTLGQGPEFLTYFQNEAQLEKSRLLSDRFSAERPKGSFSTLEIQRTEQGDSAMYLCASSSGTANQPQHFGDGTRLSIL.

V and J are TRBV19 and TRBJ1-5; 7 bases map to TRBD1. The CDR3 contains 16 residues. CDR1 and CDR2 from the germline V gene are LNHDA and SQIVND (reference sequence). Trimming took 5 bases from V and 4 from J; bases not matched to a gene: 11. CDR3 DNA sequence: TGTGCCAGTAGTTCCTTGACCCAGGGGGAAAATCAGCCCCAGCATTTT. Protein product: CASSSLTQGENQPQHF.

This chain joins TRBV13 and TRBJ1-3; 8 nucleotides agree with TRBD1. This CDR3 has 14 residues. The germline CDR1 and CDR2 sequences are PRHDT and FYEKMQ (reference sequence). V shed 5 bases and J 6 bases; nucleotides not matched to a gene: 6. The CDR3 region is CASSLSGGENTIYF. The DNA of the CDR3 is TGTGCCAGCAGCCTCTCAGGGGGCGAAAACACCATATATTTT.

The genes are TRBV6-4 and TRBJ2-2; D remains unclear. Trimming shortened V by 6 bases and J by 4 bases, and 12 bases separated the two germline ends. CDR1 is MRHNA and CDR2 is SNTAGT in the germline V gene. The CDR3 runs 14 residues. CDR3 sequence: CASSVRPITGELFF. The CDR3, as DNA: TGTGCCAGCAGCGTCCGACCAATCACCGGGGAGCTGTTTTTT.

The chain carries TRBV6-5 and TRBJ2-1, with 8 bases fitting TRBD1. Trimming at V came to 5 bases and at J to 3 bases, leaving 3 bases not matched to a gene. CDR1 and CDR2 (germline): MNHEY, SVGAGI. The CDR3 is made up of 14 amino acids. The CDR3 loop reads CASSPGQGYNEQFF. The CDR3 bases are TGTGCCAGCAGTCCCGGACAGGGCTACAATGAGCAGTTCTTC.